This T cell receptor (beta chain) originates from a study of blood T cell repertoires in COVID-19. The wider study: T cells, B-cell-depleted T cells, or PBMCs provided the cDNA or gDNA that served as material.

The germline V gene encodes CDR1 SGHTA and CDR2 FQGNSA. CDR3 length equals 14 residues. The J segment lost 6 bases and the V segment lost 5 bases, leaving 6 bases of the junction unmatched. The method was immunoSEQ multiplex PCR; TCRdb's version includes in-frame clones alone and lacks a portion of them. Of around 200,000 clones in the sample, about nine tenths were seen once. The sequenced sample was peripheral blood. This receptor was taken from a man aged 50 to 60 with acute or convalescent COVID-19. This chain joins TRBV7-2 and TRBJ1-5; 8 bases fit TRBD1. The CDR3, as DNA: TGTGCCAGCAGCCTAACAGGGGGAGGTCAGCCCCAGCATTTT. Its translation: CASSLTGGGQPQHF. The whole variable domain, remainder taken from reference TRBV7-2 and TRBJ1-5, is GAGVSQSPSNKVTEKGKDVELRCDPISGHTALYWYRQSLGQGLEFLIYFQGNSAPDKSGLPSDRFSAERTGGSVSTLTIQRTQQEDSAVYLCASSLTGGGQPQHFGDGTRLSIL.